The source of this T cell receptor (beta chain) is a study of vaccination effects on CD4 cells after COVID-19. Study-wide findings and caveats: Cross-reactivity toward common cold coronaviruses was confined to only 1 of 255 vaccine-induced clones in healthy vaccinees.

This table comes from immunoSEQ multiplex PCR, and its TCRdb copy is limited to in-frame clones, with some not included. Here the sample spans about 40,000 clones, around 71% being singletons. After around ten days in culture, the CD4+ T cells were isolated. Either the mRNA-1273 or the BNT162b2 vaccine was given to participants as two doses. According to the study, vaccine recipients showed no prior SARS-CoV-2 infection and negative nucleocapsid antibodies. This clone was counted a single time. Its antigen is unidentified. The germline V gene encodes CDR1 MNHNY and CDR2 SVGAGI (reference sequence). The CDR3 length is 13 residues. Trimming stripped 5 bases from V and 8 bases from J, with 15 bases between.

The specimen comprised CD4+ T cells from PBMCs cultured without peptide, sampled after COVID-19 vaccination. This chain uses TRBV6-6 with TRBJ1-2, with D perhaps TRBD1 (6 bases). This sequence was found in a human donor who received a COVID-19 vaccine. For the CDR3, the DNA is TGTGCCAGCAGTGACACAGGGAGTCGCGGCTACACCTTC. Residues: CASSDTGSRGYTF.